Sequencing of this T cell receptor (beta chain) was carried out in a study of response to subunit inactivated influenza vaccine. Of note for this clonotype: The antigen remains unidentified.

MiXCR, applied by TCRdb to the RT-PCR reads, yields one record per CDR3 protein. Seen here are roughly 520,000 distinct CDR3 sequences, around 25% observed once, and the top ten hold 1.5% to 2%. The CDR3 loop spans 12 amino acids. Germline CDR1 is LGHDT and CDR2 is YNNKEL (reference sequence). V shed 4 bases and J shed 5 bases, with 9 bases lying between them. Regarding the study as a whole: Each seasonal influenza vaccination, the authors suggested, recruits few new T cells.

The V gene is TRBV3-1, the J gene TRBJ2-7, with D possibly matching TRBD2 (5 bases). Sequencing was performed on CD4+ T cells sorted from PBMCs, taken approximately 5 days after vaccination. The TCR sequence derives from a middle-aged man who received an inactivated influenza vaccine. The CDR3 sequence is CASSPPSNEQYF. The CDR3, as DNA: TGTGCCAGCAGCCCTCCTAGCAACGAGCAGTACTTC.